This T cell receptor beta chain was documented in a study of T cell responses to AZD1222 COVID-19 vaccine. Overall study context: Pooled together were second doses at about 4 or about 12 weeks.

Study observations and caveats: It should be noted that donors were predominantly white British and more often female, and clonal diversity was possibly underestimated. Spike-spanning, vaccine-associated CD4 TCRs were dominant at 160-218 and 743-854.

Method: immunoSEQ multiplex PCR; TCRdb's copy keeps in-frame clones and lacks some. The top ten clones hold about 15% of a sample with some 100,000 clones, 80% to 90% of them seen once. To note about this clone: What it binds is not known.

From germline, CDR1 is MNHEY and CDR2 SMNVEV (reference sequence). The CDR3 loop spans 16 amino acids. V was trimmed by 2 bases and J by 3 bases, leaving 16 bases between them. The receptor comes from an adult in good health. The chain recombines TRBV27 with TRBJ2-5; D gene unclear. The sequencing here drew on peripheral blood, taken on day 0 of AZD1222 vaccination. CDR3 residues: CASSLKYVVLKETQYF. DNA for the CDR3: TGTGCCAGCAGTTTAAAGTATGTGGTGTTAAAAGAGACCCAGTACTTC.